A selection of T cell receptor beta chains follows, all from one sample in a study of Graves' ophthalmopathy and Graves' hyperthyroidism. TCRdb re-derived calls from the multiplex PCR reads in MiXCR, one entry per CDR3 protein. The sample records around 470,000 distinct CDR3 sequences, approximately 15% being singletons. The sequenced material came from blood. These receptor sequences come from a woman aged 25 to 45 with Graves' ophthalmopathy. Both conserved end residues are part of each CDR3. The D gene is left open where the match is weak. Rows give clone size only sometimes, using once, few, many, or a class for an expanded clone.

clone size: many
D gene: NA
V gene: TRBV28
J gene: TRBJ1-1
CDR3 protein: CASRQRVENTEAFF
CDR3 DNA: TGTGCCAGCAGGCAGCGAGTGGAGAACACTGAAGCTTTCTTT

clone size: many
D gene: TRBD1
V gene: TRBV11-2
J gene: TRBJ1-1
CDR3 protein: CASSFGTGGVWTEAFF
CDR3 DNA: TGTGCCAGCAGCTTCGGGACAGGGGGCGTATGGACTGAAGCTTTCTTT

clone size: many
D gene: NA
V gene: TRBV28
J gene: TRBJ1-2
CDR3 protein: CASSSSKTDNYGYTF
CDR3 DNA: TGTGCCAGCAGTTCATCAAAGACAGACAACTATGGCTACACCTTC

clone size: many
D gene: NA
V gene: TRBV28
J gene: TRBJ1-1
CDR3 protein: CASSPTPEENTEAFF
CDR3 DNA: TGTGCCAGCAGCCCAACGCCCGAGGAGAACACTGAAGCTTTCTTT

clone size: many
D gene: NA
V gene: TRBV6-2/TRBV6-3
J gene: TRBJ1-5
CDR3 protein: CASSFMGQPQHF
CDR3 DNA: TGTGCCAGCAGTTTCATGGGACAGCCCCAGCATTTT

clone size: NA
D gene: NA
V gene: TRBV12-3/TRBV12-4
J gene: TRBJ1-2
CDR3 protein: CASSIYRSGYTF
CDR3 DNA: TGTGCCAGCAGCATCTACAGAAGCGGCTACACCTTC

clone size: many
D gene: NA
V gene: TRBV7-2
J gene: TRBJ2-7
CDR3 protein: CASKGSVGEAYEQYF
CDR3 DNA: TGTGCCAGCAAAGGGAGCGTGGGAGAAGCCTACGAGCAGTACTTC

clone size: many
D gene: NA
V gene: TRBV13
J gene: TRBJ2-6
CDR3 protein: CASSSGTPAGANVLTF
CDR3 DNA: TGTGCCAGCAGCTCCGGGACGCCCGCAGGGGCCAACGTCCTGACTTTC

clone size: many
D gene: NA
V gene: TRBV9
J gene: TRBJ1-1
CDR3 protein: CASSEGLRTEAFF
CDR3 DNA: TGTGCCAGCAGTGAGGGATTGAGGACTGAAGCTTTCTTT

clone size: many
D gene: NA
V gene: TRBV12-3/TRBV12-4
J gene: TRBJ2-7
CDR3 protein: CASSLWGRYEQYF
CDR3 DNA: TGTGCCAGCAGTTTATGGGGTCGCTACGAGCAGTACTTC

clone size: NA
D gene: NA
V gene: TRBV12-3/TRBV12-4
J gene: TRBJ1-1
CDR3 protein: CASIVEGGTEAFF
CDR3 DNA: TGTGCCAGCATCGTAGAAGGGGGCACTGAAGCTTTCTTT

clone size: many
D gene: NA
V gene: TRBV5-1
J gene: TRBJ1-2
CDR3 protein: CASSLDPQGSYGYTF
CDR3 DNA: TGCGCCAGCAGCTTGGATCCGCAGGGATCCTATGGCTACACCTTC

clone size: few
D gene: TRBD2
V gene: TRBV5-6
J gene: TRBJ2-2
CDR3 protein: CASSLVGAGGLNTGELFF
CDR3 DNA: TGTGCCAGCAGCTTGGTCGGAGCGGGGGGACTAAACACCGGGGAGCTGTTTTTT

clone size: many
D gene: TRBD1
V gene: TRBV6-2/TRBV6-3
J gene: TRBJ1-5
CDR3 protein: CASSSAGTGVGLNQPQHF
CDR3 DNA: TGTGCCAGCAGTTCAGCCGGGACAGGGGTTGGGTTGAATCAGCCCCAGCATTTT

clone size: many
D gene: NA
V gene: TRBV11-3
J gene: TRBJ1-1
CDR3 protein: CASSSTAGWTEAFF
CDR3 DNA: TGTGCCAGCAGCTCAACAGCGGGGTGGACTGAAGCTTTCTTT

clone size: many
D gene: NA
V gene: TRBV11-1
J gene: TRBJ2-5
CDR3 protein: CASSPNLQGGEWETQYF
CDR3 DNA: TGTGCCAGCAGCCCCAATCTCCAAGGGGGGGAGTGGGAGACCCAGTACTTC

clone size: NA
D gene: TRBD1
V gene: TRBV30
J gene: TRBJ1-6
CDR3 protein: CAWGPGTGGYSPLHF
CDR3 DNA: TGTGCCTGGGGGCCGGGGACAGGGGGTTATTCACCCCTCCACTTT

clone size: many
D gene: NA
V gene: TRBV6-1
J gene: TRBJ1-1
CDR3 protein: CASRNTVHTEAFF
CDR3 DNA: TGTGCCAGCAGGAACACCGTACACACTGAAGCTTTCTTT

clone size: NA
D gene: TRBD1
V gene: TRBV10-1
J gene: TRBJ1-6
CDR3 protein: CASPDRVEDPLHF
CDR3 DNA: TGCGCCAGCCCGGACAGGGTCGAAGACCCCCTCCACTTT

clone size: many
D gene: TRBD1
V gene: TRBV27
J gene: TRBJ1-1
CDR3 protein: CASRLQGGNTEAFF
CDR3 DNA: TGTGCCAGCAGGTTACAGGGGGGGAACACTGAAGCTTTCTTT

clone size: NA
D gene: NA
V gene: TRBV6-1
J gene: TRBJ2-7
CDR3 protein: CASSDRIGGEQYF
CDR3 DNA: TGTGCCAGCAGTGATCGGATCGGGGGCGAGCAGTACTTC

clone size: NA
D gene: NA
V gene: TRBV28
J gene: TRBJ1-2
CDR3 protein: CASSLEEDSLRRGYTF
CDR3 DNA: TGTGCCAGCAGTTTAGAGGAGGACAGTCTTCGGAGGGGCTACACCTTC

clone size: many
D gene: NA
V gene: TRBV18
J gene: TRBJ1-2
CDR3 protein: CASSPQGFANYGYTF
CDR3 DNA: TGTGCCAGCTCACCACAGGGATTTGCTAACTATGGCTACACCTTC

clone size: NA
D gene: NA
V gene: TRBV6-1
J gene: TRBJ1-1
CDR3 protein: CASSPFLGSSTEAFF
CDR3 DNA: TGTGCCAGCAGTCCCTTTTTGGGCTCCAGCACTGAAGCTTTCTTT

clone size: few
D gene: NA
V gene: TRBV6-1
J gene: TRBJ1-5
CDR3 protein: CASSVLGRGQPQHF
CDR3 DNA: TGTGCCAGCAGTGTTTTAGGGCGGGGACAGCCCCAGCATTTT

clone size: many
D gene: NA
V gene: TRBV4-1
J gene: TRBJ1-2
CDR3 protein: CASSQGTPRYGYTF
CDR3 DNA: TGCGCCAGCAGCCAAGGGACACCTCGATATGGCTACACCTTC

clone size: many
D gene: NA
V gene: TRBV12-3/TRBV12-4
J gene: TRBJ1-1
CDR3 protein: CASSPPPANTEAFF
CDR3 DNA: TGTGCCAGCAGTCCCCCCCCCGCGAACACTGAAGCTTTCTTT

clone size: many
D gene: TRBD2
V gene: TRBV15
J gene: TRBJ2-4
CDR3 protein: CATSRDSGLAGGSLAKNIQYF
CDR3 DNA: TGTGCCACCAGCAGGGATTCAGGACTAGCGGGAGGCTCCCTAGCCAAAAACATTCAGTACTTC

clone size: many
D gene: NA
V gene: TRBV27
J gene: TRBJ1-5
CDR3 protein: CASSKLNQPQHF
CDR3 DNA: TGTGCCAGCAGTAAGCTCAATCAGCCCCAGCATTTT

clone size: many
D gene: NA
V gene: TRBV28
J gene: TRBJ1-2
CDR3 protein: CASRTTGRGIYGYTF
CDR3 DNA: TGTGCCAGCAGAACCACAGGGAGGGGTATCTATGGCTACACCTTC

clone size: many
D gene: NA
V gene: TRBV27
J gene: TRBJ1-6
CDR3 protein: CASSLGSSWGSPLHF
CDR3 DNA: TGTGCCAGCAGTCTCGGATCCTCTTGGGGTTCACCCCTCCACTTT

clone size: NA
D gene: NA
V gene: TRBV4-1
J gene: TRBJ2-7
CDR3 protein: CASSQELQGGRYEQYF
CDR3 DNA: TGCGCCAGCAGCCAAGAACTACAGGGAGGTCGCTACGAGCAGTACTTC

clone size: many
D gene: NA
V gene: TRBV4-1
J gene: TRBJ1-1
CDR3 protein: CASSQDQGGLNTEAFF
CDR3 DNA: TGCGCCAGCAGCCAAGATCAGGGCGGCCTGAACACTGAAGCTTTCTTT

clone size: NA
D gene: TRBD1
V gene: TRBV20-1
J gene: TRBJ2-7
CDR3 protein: CSAGQGINEQYF
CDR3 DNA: TGCAGTGCGGGACAGGGAATCAACGAGCAGTACTTC

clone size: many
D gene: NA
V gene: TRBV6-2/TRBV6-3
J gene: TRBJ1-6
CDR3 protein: CASRGGQGYSPLHF
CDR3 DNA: TGTGCCAGCAGGGGTGGGCAGGGGTATTCACCCCTCCACTTT

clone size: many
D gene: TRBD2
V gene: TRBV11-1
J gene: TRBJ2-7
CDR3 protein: CASTTGLAGDLYEQYF
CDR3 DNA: TGTGCCAGCACCACAGGACTAGCGGGCGACCTCTACGAGCAGTACTTC

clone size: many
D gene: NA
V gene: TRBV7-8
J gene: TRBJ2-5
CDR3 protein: CASNPGGDLQETQYF
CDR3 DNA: TGTGCCAGCAACCCCGGCGGGGACCTCCAAGAGACCCAGTACTTC

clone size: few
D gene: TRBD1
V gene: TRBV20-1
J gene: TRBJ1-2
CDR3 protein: CSAQEGAGYGYTF
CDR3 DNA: TGCAGTGCCCAGGAGGGGGCGGGCTATGGCTACACCTTC

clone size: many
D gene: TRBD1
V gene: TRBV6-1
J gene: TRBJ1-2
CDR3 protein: CASRVGQVLYGYTF
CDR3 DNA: TGTGCCAGCAGGGTGGGACAGGTATTATATGGCTACACCTTC

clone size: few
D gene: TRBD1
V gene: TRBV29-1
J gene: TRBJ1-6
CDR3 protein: CSVDRGPTSHLHF
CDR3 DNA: TGCAGCGTTGACAGGGGGCCAACCTCACACCTCCACTTT

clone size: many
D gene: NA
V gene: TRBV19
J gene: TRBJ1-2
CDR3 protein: CASSIGPLYGYTF
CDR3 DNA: TGTGCCAGTAGTATCGGGCCGCTCTATGGCTACACCTTC